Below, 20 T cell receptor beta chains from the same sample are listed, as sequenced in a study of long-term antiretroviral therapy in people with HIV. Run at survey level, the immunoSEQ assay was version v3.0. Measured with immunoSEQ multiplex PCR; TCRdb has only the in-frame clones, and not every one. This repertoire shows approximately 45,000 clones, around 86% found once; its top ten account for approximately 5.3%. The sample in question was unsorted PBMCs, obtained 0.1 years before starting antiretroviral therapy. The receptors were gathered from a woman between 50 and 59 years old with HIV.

CDR3 sequence reads: CASSYLGGSNEKLFF. CDR3 nucleotide sequence: TGTGCCAGCAGTTACCTAGGGGGCAGCAATGAAAAACTGTTTTTT. The chain recombines TRBV6-5 with TRBJ1-4, with 7 bases matching TRBD1. CDR1 is MNHEY, CDR2 SVGAGI, per germline. The J segment lost 5 bases and the V segment lost 2 bases, leaving 5 bases of the junction unmatched. The CDR3 length is 15 residues.

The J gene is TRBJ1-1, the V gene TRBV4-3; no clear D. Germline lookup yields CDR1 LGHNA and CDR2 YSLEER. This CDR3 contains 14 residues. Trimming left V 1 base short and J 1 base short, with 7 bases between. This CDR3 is CASSQGSANTEAFF. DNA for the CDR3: TGCGCCAGCAGCCAAGGGTCGGCGAACACTGAAGCTTTCTTT.

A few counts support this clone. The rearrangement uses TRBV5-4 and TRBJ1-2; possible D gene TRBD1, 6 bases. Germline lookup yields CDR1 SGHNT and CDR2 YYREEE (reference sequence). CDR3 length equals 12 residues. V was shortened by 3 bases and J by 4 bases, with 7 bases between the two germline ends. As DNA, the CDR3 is TGTGCCAGCAGCTCGGACAGCTATGGCTACACCTTC. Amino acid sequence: CASSSDSYGYTF.

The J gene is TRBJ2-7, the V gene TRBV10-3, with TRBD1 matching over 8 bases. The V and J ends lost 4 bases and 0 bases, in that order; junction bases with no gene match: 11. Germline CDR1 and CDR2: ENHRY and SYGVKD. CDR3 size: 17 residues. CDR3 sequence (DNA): TGTGCCATCAGTGTGGTGTCGACAGGGGAGAGCTCCTACGAGCAGTACTTC. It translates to CAISVVSTGESSYEQYF.

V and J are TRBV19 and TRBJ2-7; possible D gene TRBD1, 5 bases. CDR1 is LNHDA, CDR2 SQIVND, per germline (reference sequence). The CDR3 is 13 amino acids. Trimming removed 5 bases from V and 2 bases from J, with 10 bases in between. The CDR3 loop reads CASSPTATYEQYF. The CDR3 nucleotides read TGTGCCAGTAGTCCGACAGCGACCTACGAGCAGTACTTC.

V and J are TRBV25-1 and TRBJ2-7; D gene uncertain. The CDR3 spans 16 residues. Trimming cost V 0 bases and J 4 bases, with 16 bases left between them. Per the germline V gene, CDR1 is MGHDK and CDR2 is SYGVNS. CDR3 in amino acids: CASSEYGFKGNYEQYF. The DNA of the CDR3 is TGTGCCAGCAGTGAATATGGGTTTAAGGGCAATTACGAGCAGTACTTC.

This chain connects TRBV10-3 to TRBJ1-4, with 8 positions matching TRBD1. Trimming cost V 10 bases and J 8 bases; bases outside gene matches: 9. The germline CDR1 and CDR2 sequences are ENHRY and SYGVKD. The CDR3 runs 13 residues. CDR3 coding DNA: TGTGCCAACTCGGACAGGGACGGGGAAAAACTGTTTTTT. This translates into CANSDRDGEKLFF.

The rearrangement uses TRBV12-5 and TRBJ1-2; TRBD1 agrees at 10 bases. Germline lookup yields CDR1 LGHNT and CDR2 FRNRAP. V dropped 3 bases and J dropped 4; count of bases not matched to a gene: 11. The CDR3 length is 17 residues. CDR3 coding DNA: TGTGCTAGTGGTTTCGACGCCGGGACAGGGGACACCTATGGCTACACCTTC. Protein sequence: CASGFDAGTGDTYGYTF.

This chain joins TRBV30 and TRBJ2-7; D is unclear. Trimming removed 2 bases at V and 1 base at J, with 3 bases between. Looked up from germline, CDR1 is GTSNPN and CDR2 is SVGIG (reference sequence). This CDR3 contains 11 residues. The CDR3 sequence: CAWSQSYEQYF. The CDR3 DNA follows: TGTGCCTGGAGTCAGTCCTACGAGCAGTACTTC.

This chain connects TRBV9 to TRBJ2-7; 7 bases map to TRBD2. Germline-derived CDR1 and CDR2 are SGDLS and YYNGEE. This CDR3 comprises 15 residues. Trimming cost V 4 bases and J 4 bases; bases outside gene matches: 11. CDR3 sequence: CASSPRGSGGYEQYF. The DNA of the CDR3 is TGTGCCAGCAGCCCCCGGGGGTCCGGGGGGTACGAGCAGTACTTC.

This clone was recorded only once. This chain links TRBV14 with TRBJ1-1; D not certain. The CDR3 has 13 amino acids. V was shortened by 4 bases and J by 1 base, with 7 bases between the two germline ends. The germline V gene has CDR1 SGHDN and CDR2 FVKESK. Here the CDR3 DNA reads TGTGCCAGCAGCCCTAACCGGAACACTGAAGCTTTCTTT. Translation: CASSPNRNTEAFF.

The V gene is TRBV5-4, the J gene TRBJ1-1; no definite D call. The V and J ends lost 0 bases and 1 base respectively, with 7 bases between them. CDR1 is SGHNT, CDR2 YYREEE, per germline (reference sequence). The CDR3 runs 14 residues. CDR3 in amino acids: CASSLELENTEAFF. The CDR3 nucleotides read TGTGCCAGCAGCTTGGAACTGGAGAACACTGAAGCTTTCTTT.

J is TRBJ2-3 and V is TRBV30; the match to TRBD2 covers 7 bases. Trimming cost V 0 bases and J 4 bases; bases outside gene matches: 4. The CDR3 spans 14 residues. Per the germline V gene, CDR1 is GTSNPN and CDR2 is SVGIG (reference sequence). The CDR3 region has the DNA TGTGCCTGGAGTGTTATGGCGGGGGCAGATACGCAGTATTTT. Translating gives CAWSVMAGADTQYF. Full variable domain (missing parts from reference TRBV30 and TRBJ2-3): SQTIHQWPATLVQPVGSPLSLECTVEGTSNPNLYWYRQAAGRGLQLLFYSVGIGQISSEVPQNLSASRPQDRQFILSSKKLLLSDSGFYLCAWSVMAGADTQYFGPGTRLTVL.

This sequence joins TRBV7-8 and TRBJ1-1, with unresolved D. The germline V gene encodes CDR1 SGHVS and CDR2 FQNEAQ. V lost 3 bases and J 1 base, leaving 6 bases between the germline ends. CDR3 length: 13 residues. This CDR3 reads CASSFRQNTEAFF. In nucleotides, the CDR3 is TGTGCCAGCAGCTTCCGGCAGAACACTGAAGCTTTCTTT.

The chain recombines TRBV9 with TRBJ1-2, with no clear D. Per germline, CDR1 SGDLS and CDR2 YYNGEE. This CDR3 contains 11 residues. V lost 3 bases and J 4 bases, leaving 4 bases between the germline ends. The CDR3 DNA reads TGTGCCAGCAGCGCGGTCTATGGCTACACCTTC. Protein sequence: CASSAVYGYTF.

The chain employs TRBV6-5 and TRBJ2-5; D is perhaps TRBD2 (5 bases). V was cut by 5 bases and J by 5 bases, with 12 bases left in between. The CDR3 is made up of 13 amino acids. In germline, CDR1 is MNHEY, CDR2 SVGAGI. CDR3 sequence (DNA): TGTGCCAGCAGTATACGTCGAGGGGAGACCCAGTACTTC. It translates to CASSIRRGETQYF.

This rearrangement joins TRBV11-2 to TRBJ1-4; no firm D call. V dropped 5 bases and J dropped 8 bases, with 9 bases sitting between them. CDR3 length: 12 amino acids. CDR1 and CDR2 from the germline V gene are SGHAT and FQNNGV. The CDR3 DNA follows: TGTGCCAGCAGCCCGCAAGGGGAAAAACTGTTTTTT. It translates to CASSPQGEKLFF.

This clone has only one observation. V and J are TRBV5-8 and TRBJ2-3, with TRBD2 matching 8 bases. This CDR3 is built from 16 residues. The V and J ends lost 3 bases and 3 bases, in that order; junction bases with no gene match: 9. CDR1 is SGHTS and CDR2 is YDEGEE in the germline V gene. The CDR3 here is CASSSGGYRWTDTQYF. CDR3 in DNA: TGTGCCAGCAGCTCGGGGGGGTATAGGTGGACAGATACGCAGTATTTT.

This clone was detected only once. DNA for the CDR3: TGCGCCAGCAGGGGACAGATACAAACCTACGAGCAGTACTTC. Translation: CASRGQIQTYEQYF. The rearrangement uses TRBV5-1 and TRBJ2-7, with TRBD1 matching over 7 bases. The V segment lost 5 bases and the J segment 2 bases; nucleotides outside the gene matches: 7. Germline loops: CDR1 SGHRS, CDR2 YFSETQ. CDR3 length: 14 residues.

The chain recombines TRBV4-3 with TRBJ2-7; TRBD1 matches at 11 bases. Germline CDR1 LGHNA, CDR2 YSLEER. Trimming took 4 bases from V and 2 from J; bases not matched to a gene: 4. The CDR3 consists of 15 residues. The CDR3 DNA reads TGCGCCAGCAGCCCCGGGACAGGGGGTCCCTACGAGCAGTACTTC. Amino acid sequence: CASSPGTGGPYEQYF.